This entry concerns a single T cell receptor (beta chain). Its antigen is still unknown. This entry comes from a study of T cells in Graves' hyperthyroidism and ophthalmopathy. Regions amplified from RNA transcripts were the TCR beta CDR3 regions. During a first-round RT-PCR of the TCR CDR3, the HTBI primer set was used. TCRdb independently ran MiXCR on the multiplex PCR reads; one entry per CDR3 protein. The repertoire holds a few hundred thousand distinct CDR3 sequences, with around an eighth as singletons. Broader study findings: Most clonotypes expanded in thyroid above 0.001 were likewise present in blood.

V was clipped by 5 bases and J by 0 bases, with 11 bases between them. The V gene's germline CDR1 is SGHTA and CDR2 FQGTGA. The CDR3 consists of 16 residues. The chain uses TRBV7-3 and TRBJ2-6; the D is unclear. This TCR came from a woman between 18 and 29 years old with Graves' hyperthyroidism. Sequencing input: blood. The CDR3 is CASSDRYPSGANVLTF. The CDR3 DNA follows: TGTGCCAGCAGCGACCGCTACCCCTCTGGGGCCAACGTCCTGACTTTC.